This T cell receptor (beta chain) is drawn from a study of control samples from healthy donors and cancer patients. Clones were read by immunoSEQ multiplex PCR, and TCRdb kept only the in-frame ones, dropping some. The repertoire holds some 160,000 clones, roughly 94% seen once, with 8.5% in the top ten. In germline, CDR1 is LNHDA, CDR2 SQIVND (reference sequence). The CDR3 loop spans 14 amino acids. V was clipped by 4 bases and J by 1 base, with 10 bases between them. The chain has TRBV19 and TRBJ1-1; D gene uncertain. The sequencing input was blood. This receptor was taken from a woman in her thirties or forties in good health. CDR3 loop: CASSTGSENTEAFF. The DNA of the CDR3 is TGTGCCAGTAGTACGGGGAGCGAGAACACTGAAGCTTTCTTT.